This entry is about one TCR beta chain. In its sample, this clonotype was seen many times. Its antigen remains undetermined. Per-base qualities were not stored, and no clone one base away is much larger. The TCR beta CDR3 regions were amplified from RNA transcripts. The first round of RT-PCR for the TCR CDR3 was performed with the HTBI primer set and the Qiagen OneStep RT-PCR kit. The libraries were constructed in a second round of multiplex PCR and then size-selected and purified. Libraries were sequenced paired-end with 100 bp reads on an Illumina HiSeq2000. Under the source paper's analysis protocol: SOAPnuke was used to process the raw data, removing reads that contained adapters or uncalled bases, had a mean Phred below 15, or lacked an exact match to the constant primer or identifier. COPE v1.2.5 was used to merge high-quality paired reads, and clonotypes were defined as unique nucleotide sequences. MiTCR v1.1 was used to align the clonotypes against IMGT TRBV, TRBD and TRBJ reference segments. The analysis was restricted to V-J combinations with a frequency above 0.0001, which together covered 99.2% of the repertoires. The TCS score was defined as F50 (clonal expansion) divided by E x V (chaos), with BLOSUM62-based TCRdist calculated between CDR3 peptides within each V-J. Welch's t-statistics and random forest reduced around 550 V-J features to 13, which were used in a naive Bayes classifier (R e1071). TCRdb handled the public reads itself, with Q25 trimming in fastp and clone calling in MiXCR, and kept productive beta chains. One record per CDR3 amino acid sequence lists the most common genes and DNA. TCRdb's processing, not the authors', yielded these V and J calls. This sample gives around 370,000 distinct CDR3 sequences in total; about a fifth of them show up just once. Around 40% of the sample goes to the ten largest clones.

Its CDR3 holds 18 amino acids, cysteine through phenylalanine. Of all the DNA, just the CDR3 is kept, 54 bases in frame from base 1. The germline V gene (reference sequence) gives CDR1 as DFQATT and CDR2 as SNEGSKA. Trimming removed 4 bases from V and 0 bases from J; the gene matches leave 7 bases unexplained. This sample is part of a study of T cells in Graves' hyperthyroidism and ophthalmopathy (dated by TCRdb to between 2018 and 2021). About the study as a whole: Peripheral blood samples were taken at the time of initial diagnosis, prior to any treatment. To identify TCR V-J signatures that set the groups apart, the researchers used a discovery cohort of about a hundred patients, made up of around 42 with Graves' ophthalmopathy and about 60 with stable Graves' hyperthyroidism. An independent validation cohort of around 20 hyperthyroidism patients and approximately 17 patients who later progressed to ophthalmopathy tested prospective prediction of ophthalmopathy. The approximately 100 discovery patients were randomly divided into training and test sets at a 7:3 ratio. In addition, the study compared T-cell repertoires in thyroid tissue and in blood from a handful of Graves' hyperthyroidism patients. After blood sampling, hyperthyroidism patients were treated with methimazole at a starting dose of 30 mg daily, and ophthalmopathy patients were treated with high-dose intravenous methylprednisolone. TCR Vbeta CDR3 sequencing of fewer than 150 peripheral blood samples (roughly 43 ophthalmopathy, 75 hyperthyroidism and some 17 progressor patients) is reported in the paper. The paper as a whole reports these results and caveats: No statistical method was used to set the sample size in advance, and investigators knew the group allocation. Most expanded thyroid clonotypes (frequency above 0.001) were also detected in blood, suggesting blood repertoires may reflect thyroid immune responses. Ophthalmopathy was separated from stable hyperthyroidism by a 13 V-J signature model, with around 88% sensitivity and about 81% specificity obtained in cross-validation and 80%/75% obtained in testing. In validation, the model predicted progression to ophthalmopathy a median of about 5.9 months before onset, with over 55% sensitivity and 72.22% specificity.

Ophthalmopathy patients had moderately to severely active disease, Clinical Activity Score of at least 3, NOSPECS grade of at least 4, and duration under 3 months. The study excluded patients with uncontrolled infections, other autoimmune diseases, pregnancy or lactation. Diagnoses were established on the basis of clinical symptoms, serum thyroxine and TRAb, thyroid ultrasound, and orbital computed tomography. Ficoll-Paque density gradient centrifugation was used to isolate PBMCs from about 10 ml of fresh peripheral blood. Total RNA was extracted using Trizol reagent, and RNA quality was assessed on an Agilent 2100 Bioanalyzer.

The sequence was obtained from a man in his late teens or twenties with Graves' ophthalmopathy. Sequencing was performed on blood. The V gene is TRBV20-1 and the J gene is TRBJ2-1, with TRBD2 matching 15 junction bases. The nucleotide sequence reads TGCAGTGCTACACCGGGACTAGCGGGGGGCCGCTCCTACAATGAGCAGTTCTTC. Translated, this gives CSATPGLAGGRSYNEQFF.